This passage covers 29 T cell receptor beta chains from one sample sequenced in a study of chemoradiotherapy in HPV16-positive cancers. Sequencing used immunoSEQ multiplex PCR; TCRdb keeps in-frame clones, though not all of them. The sample contains tens of thousands of clones, around nine tenths of which appear only once. Sequencing was performed on blood, taken from a patient who underwent chemoradiotherapy. These receptors were taken from a human donor with HPV-associated anogenital cancer.

J is TRBJ1-2 and V is TRBV2, with D tentatively TRBD1 (6 bases). Germline V CDR1 and CDR2: SNHLY, FYNNEI. The ends were cut back, 3 bases at V and 3 bases at J, with 14 bases in the middle. The CDR3 runs 15 residues. The CDR3 sequence is CASSEWARGHYGYTF. CDR3 nucleotides: TGTGCCAGCAGTGAGTGGGCCAGGGGCCACTATGGCTACACCTTC.

The V call is TRBV4-1, the J call TRBJ2-5; 12 bases agree with TRBD2. This CDR3 is 19 amino acids long. Germline V gene lookup returns CDR1 MGHRA and CDR2 YSYEKL. V shed 1 base, J shed 1 base, and the junction held 10 bases outside the gene matches. CDR3 coding DNA: TGCGCCAGCAGCCAAGTGAAGCTAGCGGGGGGGCCTTTCCAAGAGACCCAGTACTTC. Encoded protein: CASSQVKLAGGPFQETQYF.

The chain links TRBV4-1 to TRBJ1-4; 7 bases fit TRBD1. The ends lost 2 bases at V and 8 bases at J; junction bases unmatched: 8. The CDR3 consists of 15 residues. Germline CDR1 reads MGHRA; CDR2 reads YSYEKL. CDR3 sequence (DNA): TGCGCCAGCAGCCAACCGACAGGGAAGGAAGAAAAACTGTTTTTT. It codes for CASSQPTGKEEKLFF.

This chain connects TRBV28 to TRBJ1-1; TRBD1 agrees at 9 bases. In germline, CDR1 is MDHEN, CDR2 SYDVKM. J gave up 3 bases and V 4 bases, and 6 bases lay outside the gene matches. This CDR3 is 15 amino acids long. The CDR3 DNA reads as TGTGCCAGCAGTTGGGGACAGGGCGCGGACACTGAAGCTTTCTTT. This encodes CASSWGQGADTEAFF.

The chain employs TRBV19 and TRBJ2-1; TRBD2 aligns across 8 bases. The CDR3 contains 15 residues. Trimming at V came to 3 bases and at J to 4 bases, leaving 5 bases not matched to a gene. CDR1 is LNHDA, CDR2 SQIVND, per germline (reference sequence). The CDR3 DNA reads as TGTGCCAGTAGTATCAAGACTAGCGTGTACAATGAGCAGTTCTTC. Protein sequence: CASSIKTSVYNEQFF.

Of note for this clone: The junction does not match germline at one end; this may be a read error. V and J are TRBV25-1 and TRBJ2-7; maybe TRBD1 (7 bases). CDR1 is MGHDK and CDR2 is SYGVNS in the germline V gene. The CDR3 loop spans 15 amino acids. The CDR3 DNA reads as TGTGCCAGCAGTGAATCAGTCTCCGGAGGGGGCTCCCTTGAGTTC. Translation gives CASSESVSGGGSLEF.

The genes are TRBV7-9 and TRBJ1-1, with 7 bases fitting TRBD1. Germline loops: CDR1 SEHNR, CDR2 FQNEAQ (reference sequence). The CDR3 is 13 amino acids. The junction had 4 bases not matched to a gene; V was cut back by 2 bases and J by 7 bases. CDR3 in amino acids: CASSLRGPDEAFF. CDR3 nucleotides: TGTGCCAGCAGCTTAAGGGGGCCTGATGAAGCTTTCTTT.

This clone was seen a single time. This chain joins TRBV30 and TRBJ1-2; unclear D gene. Germline CDR1 GTSNPN, CDR2 SVGIG (reference sequence). V lost 2 bases to trimming and J lost 8 bases, with 9 bases between them. The length of the CDR3 is 11 residues. The CDR3: CAWSPIYGYTF. The CDR3 DNA reads TGTGCCTGGAGTCCGATCTACGGCTACACCTTC.

This chain connects TRBV5-4 to TRBJ1-5; D not resolved. The germline V and J ends were trimmed by 2 bases and 7 bases, with 13 bases remaining between them. The CDR3 length is 14 residues. The germline V gene encodes CDR1 SGHNT and CDR2 YYREEE (reference sequence). The CDR3 DNA follows: TGTGCCAGCAGCTTAACCCCGGGAGGCCAGCCCCAGCATTTT. This gives the protein CASSLTPGGQPQHF.

The rearrangement uses TRBV2 and TRBJ1-4; TRBD1 matches 7 bases. The CDR3 covers 15 residues. Germline lookup yields CDR1 SNHLY and CDR2 FYNNEI. The V and J ends lost 5 bases and 3 bases, in that order; junction bases with no gene match: 6. The CDR3 protein is CASSPPGTANEKLFF. The CDR3 DNA follows: TGTGCCAGCAGTCCGCCCGGGACAGCTAATGAAAAACTGTTTTTT.

V is TRBV30 and J is TRBJ1-5; unclear D gene. CDR3 size: 13 residues. Germline V lookup: CDR1 GTSNPN, CDR2 SVGIG (reference sequence). Trimming took 2 bases from V and 0 from J, leaving 5 bases between them. The CDR3 bases are TGTGCCTGGAGTCCCGGTAGCAATCAGCCCCAGCATTTT. Amino acid sequence: CAWSPGSNQPQHF.

The table lists this clone with a few counts. This rearrangement joins TRBV18 to TRBJ1-5; D may be TRBD1 (5 bases). Between the trimmed V and J ends, which lost 6 bases and 7 bases, there was a span of 13 bases. Germline lookup yields CDR1 KGHSH and CDR2 LQKENI. The CDR3 totals 13 residues. The CDR3 DNA reads as TGTGCCAGCTCCGCAGGGACGGGGCAGCCCCAGCATTTT. This encodes CASSAGTGQPQHF. Variable domain in full (rest from reference TRBV18 and TRBJ1-5): NAGVMQNPRHLVRRRGQEARLRCSPMKGHSHVYWYRQLPEEGLKFMVYLQKENIIDESGMPKERFSAEFPKEGPSILRIQQVVRGDSAAYFCASSAGTGQPQHFGDGTRLSIL.

V is TRBV5-5 and J is TRBJ2-2; D remains unclear. This CDR3 spans 13 amino acids. Germline lookup yields CDR1 SGHKS and CDR2 YYEKEE (reference sequence). Trimming took off 6 bases at V and 6 bases at J, with 12 bases between the two ends. CDR3 residues: CASTSYSAGELFF. The CDR3, as DNA: TGTGCCAGCACCTCTTACAGTGCCGGGGAGCTGTTTTTT.

This clone has a handful of counts. The V gene is TRBV27, the J gene TRBJ1-3, with 7 bases aligning to TRBD1. The CDR3 runs 15 residues. The junction had 7 bases not matched to a gene; V was cut back by 7 bases and J by 1 base. CDR1 MNHEY and CDR2 SMNVEV come from the germline V gene (reference sequence). CDR3 amino acids: CASISTGTSGNTIYF. The CDR3 region has the DNA TGTGCCAGCATTTCGACAGGGACATCTGGAAACACCATATATTTT.

CDR3 loop: CASSFYSSPGELFF. The CDR3 bases are TGTGCCAGCAGTTTTTACTCCTCCCCCGGGGAGCTGTTTTTT. The chain combines TRBV28 with TRBJ2-2; D is ambiguous. This CDR3 has 14 amino acids. Between the trimmed V and J ends, which lost 3 bases and 6 bases, there was a span of 11 bases. CDR1 and CDR2 (germline): MDHEN, SYDVKM.

The V call is TRBV7-2, the J call TRBJ2-3; D gene uncertain. Germline CDR1 is SGHTA and CDR2 is FQGNSA. The V and J ends lost 3 bases and 6 bases respectively, with 10 bases between them. This CDR3 spans 13 amino acids. This chain's CDR3 is CASSFTIADTQYF. The CDR3 DNA is TGTGCCAGCAGCTTTACTATCGCGGATACGCAGTATTTT.

The chain has TRBV6-5 and TRBJ2-2; D could derive from TRBD1 or TRBD2 (5 bases each). Deletions cut 6 bases from V and 4 bases from J, with 9 bases between. Germline V gene lookup returns CDR1 MNHEY and CDR2 SVGAGI. CDR3 length equals 13 residues. This CDR3 is CASRWGSTGELFF. Written as DNA, the CDR3 is TGTGCCAGCAGATGGGGGAGCACCGGGGAGCTGTTTTTT.

The CDR3 DNA follows: TGTGCCAGCAGCGAACCGACTAGCGGGAGCTCCTACAATGAGCAGTTCTTC. It codes for CASSEPTSGSSYNEQFF. The gene calls are TRBV9 and TRBJ2-1, with TRBD2 matching over 12 bases. The CDR3 totals 17 residues. J lost 0 bases, V lost 3 bases, and 4 bases had no gene match. Germline CDR1 and CDR2: SGDLS and YYNGEE.

Here the CDR3 reads CAWSLGTGRDGYTF. The DNA for the CDR3 is TGTGCCTGGAGTCTGGGGACAGGGAGGGATGGCTACACCTTC. The chain recombines TRBV30 with TRBJ1-2; the match to TRBD1 covers 9 bases. CDR3 size: 14 residues. CDR1 and CDR2 from the germline V gene are GTSNPN and SVGIG (reference sequence). J lost 6 bases, V lost 2 bases, and 7 bases had no gene match.

This clone showed up just once. The chain couples TRBV5-1 to TRBJ1-1; D is unresolved. Germline V gene lookup returns CDR1 SGHRS and CDR2 YFSETQ. CDR3 length equals 11 residues. With 2 bases removed from V and 10 bases from J, the gap between germline ends came to 9 bases. In nucleotides, the CDR3 is TGCGCCAGCAGCTTTCGAGAACGAGCTTTCTTT. The encoded protein is CASSFRERAFF.

This clone has more than one count but fewer than ten. The rearrangement links TRBV27 to TRBJ2-5; no firm D call. The CDR3 spans 14 residues. From germline, CDR1 is MNHEY and CDR2 SMNVEV (reference sequence). V gave up 3 bases and J gave up 1 base, with 9 bases separating them. The CDR3 sequence is CASSFRSAQETQYF. CDR3 DNA: TGTGCCAGCAGTTTCCGAAGCGCCCAAGAGACCCAGTACTTC.

To note about this clone: Within the sample, other DNA sequences also encode this same CDR3. The chain links TRBV5-1 to TRBJ1-5; D is ambiguous. Germline CDR1 reads SGHRS; CDR2 reads YFSETQ. This CDR3 has 13 residues. Trimming took off 0 bases at V and 5 bases at J, with 6 bases between the two ends. The CDR3 reads CASSLDRDQPQHF. CDR3 in DNA: TGCGCCAGCAGCTTGGACAGAGATCAGCCCCAGCATTTT.

The gene calls are TRBV2 and TRBJ2-1; 12 nucleotides agree with TRBD2. Germline CDR1 reads SNHLY; CDR2 reads FYNNEI. This CDR3 region has 14 residues. Trimming at V came to 4 bases and at J to 8 bases, leaving 3 bases not matched to a gene. CDR3 nucleotide sequence: TGTGCCAGCAGTGTGACTAGCGGGAGTGATGAGCAGTTCTTC. This gives the protein CASSVTSGSDEQFF.

This chain uses TRBV2 with TRBJ2-4; TRBD1 aligns across 12 bases. Germline CDR1 is SNHLY and CDR2 is FYNNEI. The CDR3 runs to 15 residues. Trimming at V came to 8 bases and at J to 7 bases, leaving 9 bases not matched to a gene. As DNA, the CDR3 is TGTGCCAGCGATAAAGACGGGACAGGGGGCAACATTCAGTACTTC. This translates into CASDKDGTGGNIQYF.

The rearrangement joins TRBV7-2 to TRBJ1-2; D remains unclear. From germline, CDR1 is SGHTA and CDR2 FQGNSA. V was trimmed by 5 bases and J by 3 bases, leaving 10 bases between them. The length of the CDR3 is 13 residues. CDR3 sequence: CASSLGKDYGYTF. The CDR3 DNA is TGTGCCAGCAGCCTCGGGAAGGACTATGGCTACACCTTC.

The rearrangement links TRBV7-9 to TRBJ2-7; 8 bases align to TRBD2. Per the germline V gene, CDR1 is SEHNR and CDR2 is FQNEAQ (reference sequence). V dropped 5 bases and J dropped 4; count of bases not matched to a gene: 13. This CDR3 contains 16 residues. CDR3 DNA sequence: TGTGCCAGCAGCGTTCAAGGAGGGGGGACTAGTTACGAGCAGTACTTC. Its protein product is CASSVQGGGTSYEQYF.

The chain couples TRBV27 to TRBJ1-4; D is unclear. The germline V and J ends were trimmed by 3 bases and 8 bases, with 10 bases remaining between them. The CDR3 spans 13 residues. Per the germline V gene, CDR1 is MNHEY and CDR2 is SMNVEV (reference sequence). In DNA, the CDR3 is TGTGCCAGCAGTTTTGAAGTTGGGGAAAAACTGTTTTTT. This encodes CASSFEVGEKLFF.

In this sample, this clone turned up once. This chain links TRBV4-1 with TRBJ2-3; 8 bases match TRBD2. The germline V gene encodes CDR1 MGHRA and CDR2 YSYEKL. V shed 4 bases, J shed 2 bases, and the junction held 5 bases outside the gene matches. The CDR3 runs to 15 residues. CDR3 nucleotides: TGCGCCAGCAGCCCCGGACTAGCCTTCACAGATACGCAGTATTTT. Amino acids: CASSPGLAFTDTQYF.

This chain connects TRBV11-2 to TRBJ1-1; D remains ambiguous. V shed 5 bases and J shed 4 bases, with 23 bases lying between them. The CDR3 covers 17 residues. The V gene's germline CDR1 is SGHAT and CDR2 FQNNGV. DNA for the CDR3: TGTGCCAGCAGCCGCGGGGTGACCACTTTTCGGGGCACTGAAGCTTTCTTT. This gives the protein CASSRGVTTFRGTEAFF.